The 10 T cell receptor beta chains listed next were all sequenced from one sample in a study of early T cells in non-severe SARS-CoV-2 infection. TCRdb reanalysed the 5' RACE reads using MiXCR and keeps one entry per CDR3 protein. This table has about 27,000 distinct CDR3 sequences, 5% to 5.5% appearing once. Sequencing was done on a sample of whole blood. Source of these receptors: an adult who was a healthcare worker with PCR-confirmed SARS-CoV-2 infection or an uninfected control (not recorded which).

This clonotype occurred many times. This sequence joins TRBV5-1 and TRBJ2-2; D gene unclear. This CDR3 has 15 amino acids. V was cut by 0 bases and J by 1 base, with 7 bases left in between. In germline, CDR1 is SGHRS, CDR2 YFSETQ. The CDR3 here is CASSLEGMNTGELFF. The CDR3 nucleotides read TGCGCCAGCAGCTTGGAAGGGATGAACACCGGGGAGCTGTTTTTT.

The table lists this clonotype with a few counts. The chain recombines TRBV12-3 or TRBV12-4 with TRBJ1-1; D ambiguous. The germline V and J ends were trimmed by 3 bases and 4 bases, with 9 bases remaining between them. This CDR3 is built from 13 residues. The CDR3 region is CASSFSWGTEAFF. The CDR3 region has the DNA TGTGCCAGCAGTTTCTCCTGGGGCACTGAAGCTTTCTTT.

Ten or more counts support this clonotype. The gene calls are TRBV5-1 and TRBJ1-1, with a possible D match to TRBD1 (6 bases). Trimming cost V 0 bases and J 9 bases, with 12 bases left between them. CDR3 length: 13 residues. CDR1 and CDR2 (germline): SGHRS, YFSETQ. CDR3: CASSLGWTDKAFF. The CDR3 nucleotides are TGCGCCAGCAGCTTGGGGTGGACAGATAAAGCTTTCTTT.

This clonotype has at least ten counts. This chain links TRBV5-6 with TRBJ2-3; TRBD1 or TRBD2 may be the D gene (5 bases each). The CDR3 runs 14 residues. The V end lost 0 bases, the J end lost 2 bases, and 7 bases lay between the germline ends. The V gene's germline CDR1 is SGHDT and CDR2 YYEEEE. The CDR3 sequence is CASSLVGVTDTQYF. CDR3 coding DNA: TGTGCCAGCAGCTTGGTGGGGGTCACAGATACGCAGTATTTT.

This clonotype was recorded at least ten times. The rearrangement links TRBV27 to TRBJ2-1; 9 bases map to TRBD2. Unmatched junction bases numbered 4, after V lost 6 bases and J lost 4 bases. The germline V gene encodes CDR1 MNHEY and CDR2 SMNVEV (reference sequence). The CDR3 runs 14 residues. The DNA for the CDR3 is TGTGCCAGCAGCTTAGCGGGGGATTACAATGAGCAGTTCTTC. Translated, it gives CASSLAGDYNEQFF.

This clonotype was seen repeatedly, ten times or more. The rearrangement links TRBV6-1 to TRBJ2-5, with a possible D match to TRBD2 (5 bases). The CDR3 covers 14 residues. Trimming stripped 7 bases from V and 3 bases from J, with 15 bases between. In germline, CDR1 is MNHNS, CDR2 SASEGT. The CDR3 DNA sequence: TGTGCCAGCACCGAGCAGTTGCGGGAAGAGACCCAGTACTTC. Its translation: CASTEQLREETQYF.

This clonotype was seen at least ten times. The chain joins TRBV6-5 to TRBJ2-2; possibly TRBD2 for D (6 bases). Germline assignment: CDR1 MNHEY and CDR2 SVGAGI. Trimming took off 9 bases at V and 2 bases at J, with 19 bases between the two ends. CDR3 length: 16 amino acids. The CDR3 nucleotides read TGTGCCAGTACCCCCCAACCGGGGACTAACACCGGGGAGCTGTTTTTT. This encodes CASTPQPGTNTGELFF.

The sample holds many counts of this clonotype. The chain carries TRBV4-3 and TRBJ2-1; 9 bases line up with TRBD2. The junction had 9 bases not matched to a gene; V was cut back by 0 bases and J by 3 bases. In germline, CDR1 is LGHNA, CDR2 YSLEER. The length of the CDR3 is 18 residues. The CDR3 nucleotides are TGCGCCAGCAGCCAAGACGGGGCGGGACTAGCCTTCTACAATGAGCAGTTCTTC. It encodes CASSQDGAGLAFYNEQFF.

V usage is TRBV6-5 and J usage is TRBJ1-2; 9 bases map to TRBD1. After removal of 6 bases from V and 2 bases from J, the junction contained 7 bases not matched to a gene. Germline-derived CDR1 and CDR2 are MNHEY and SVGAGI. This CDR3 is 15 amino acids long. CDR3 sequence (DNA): TGTGCCAGCAGATACCGGGACAGGGAAAACTATGGCTACACCTTC. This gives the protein CASRYRDRENYGYTF.

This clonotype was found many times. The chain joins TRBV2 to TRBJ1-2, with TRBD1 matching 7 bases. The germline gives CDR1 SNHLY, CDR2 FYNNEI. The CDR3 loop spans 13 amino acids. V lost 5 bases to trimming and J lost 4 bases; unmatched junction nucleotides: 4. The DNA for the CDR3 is TGTGCCAGCAGTCGGGACAGCGCCTATGGCTACACCTTC. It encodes CASSRDSAYGYTF.